These 7 T cell receptor beta chains came from one sample sequenced in a study of control samples from healthy donors and cancer patients. Generated by immunoSEQ multiplex PCR, the TCRdb table keeps only in-frame clones and is missing some. Here the sample spans around 57,000 clones, 75% to 95% being singletons. Sequenced sample: PBMCs. These receptors all stem from a man aged 25 to 40 with colorectal cancer.

The gene calls are TRBV19 and TRBJ2-1, with TRBD2 identical over 8 bases. The CDR3 contains 16 residues. The V segment lost 4 bases and the J segment 7 bases; nucleotides outside the gene matches: 12. CDR1 LNHDA and CDR2 SQIVND come from the germline V gene (reference sequence). Here the CDR3 DNA reads TGTGCCAGTAGTACCCGAGCGGGGGCGGGGGTTAATGAGCAGTTCTTC. It yields the protein CASSTRAGAGVNEQFF.

The chain combines TRBV28 with TRBJ2-7; no clear D gene. Trimming took 4 bases from V and 2 from J, leaving 3 bases between them. The germline CDR1 and CDR2 sequences are MDHEN and SYDVKM. The CDR3 totals 11 residues. The CDR3 DNA reads as TGTGCCAGCAGTTCACCCTACGAGCAGTACTTC. Its protein product is CASSSPYEQYF.

The chain has TRBV7-2 and TRBJ2-3, with D perhaps being TRBD1 or TRBD2 (5 bases each). The CDR3 sequence is 15 residues long. V lost 6 bases, J lost 4 bases, and 17 bases lay in between. In germline, CDR1 is SGHTA, CDR2 FQGNSA. As DNA, the CDR3 is TGTGCCAGCAGGCCCCCCGGGACCACTCCAGATACGCAGTATTTT. Protein: CASRPPGTTPDTQYF.

This clone has just one count. The chain has TRBV15 and TRBJ2-5; 7 nucleotides align to TRBD1. The V gene end was trimmed by 6 bases and the J gene end by 5 bases; junction bases not matched to a gene: 12. This CDR3 is 15 amino acids long. CDR1 is LNHNV and CDR2 is YYDKDF in the germline V gene (reference sequence). CDR3: CATSYDREISETQYF. The CDR3 DNA sequence: TGTGCCACCAGTTACGACAGGGAGATTTCGGAGACCCAGTACTTC.

The V gene is TRBV6-2 or TRBV6-3, the J gene TRBJ2-6; D perhaps matches TRBD2 (5 bases). In germline, CDR1 is MNHEY, CDR2 SVGEGT. V shed 2 bases and J shed 2 bases, with 7 bases lying between them. The CDR3 consists of 15 residues. The CDR3 spells CASSYGRAGANVLTF. As DNA, the CDR3 is TGTGCCAGCAGTTACGGGAGAGCTGGGGCCAACGTCCTGACTTTC.

This clone was picked up a small number of times. This chain uses TRBV4-3 with TRBJ1-2; D is unresolved. The germline gives CDR1 LGHNA, CDR2 YSLEER. The CDR3 extends over 15 amino acids. Trimming removed 0 bases from V and 0 bases from J, with 8 bases in between. In DNA form, the CDR3 reads TGCGCCAGCAGCCAAGATTTGACTTCTAACTATGGCTACACCTTC. This encodes CASSQDLTSNYGYTF.

The genes are TRBV5-6 and TRBJ2-7; a possible D gene is TRBD2 (5 bases). The CDR3 consists of 13 residues. From germline, CDR1 is SGHDT and CDR2 YYEEEE. V lost 2 bases and J 2 bases, leaving 8 bases between the germline ends. CDR3 nucleotides: TGTGCCAGCAGCTTCCGGGAAGCCTACGAGCAGTACGTC. Its protein is CASSFREAYEQYV.